This TCR beta chain was documented in a study of HIV-infected patients and healthy controls. TCRdb itself ran the 5' RACE reads through MiXCR, one entry per CDR3 protein. The sample carries some 67,000 distinct CDR3 sequences, about a sixth recorded once. This clonotype was detected many times. The origin of this receptor is a human donor in good health. Sequenced input: CD4+ T cells from blood.

CDR3 protein: CASSFQSSQNTEAFF. CDR3 nucleotide sequence: TGTGCCAGCAGCTTTCAGTCCAGCCAGAACACTGAAGCTTTCTTT. V and J are TRBV5-4 and TRBJ1-1; unclear D gene. V shed 2 bases and J shed 1 base, with 12 bases lying between them. The CDR3 extends over 15 amino acids. Per the germline V gene, CDR1 is SGHNT and CDR2 is YYREEE (reference sequence).